The following is a T cell receptor (beta chain) sequence with its context. The antigen this receptor binds is unknown. Nothing much larger sits one base from this clone, and base qualities are not available. The data belong to a study of blood T cells in healthy people across ages (dated by TCRdb to about 2015). Regarding the study in general: In model experiments, roughly one uniquely barcoded TCR beta cDNA molecule per two T cells was captured by template switching. To avoid experimental bias, donors of different ages were randomly spread across the sequencing lanes. Four age groups were formed from the donors: young (average approximately 15 years), middle-aged (approximately 40), aged (around 62) and long-lived (82). Using deep sequencing normalized with unique cDNA molecular identifiers, the study measured how TCR beta repertoire diversity changes with age. The study analyzed two additional independent replicas of 1 million unique cDNA reads from the same blood draw for two donors, one aged 18 to 30 and one aged 80 or older. Overall results and qualifications from the work: Estimates of total diversity based on one million sequenced T cells were considered lower bounds and underestimates. A strong correlation was found between observed TCR beta diversity and the percentage of naive T cells measured by flow cytometry. Donor CMV infection status was unknown, potentially confounding age-related changes in expanded clonotypes. Because profiling used bulk unsorted PBMCs, naive and antigen-experienced compartments could not be compared conclusively. Observed TCR beta diversity per million T cells fell roughly linearly with age, and a significant reduction was already apparent by age approximately 40. Compared with the aged group, the long-lived group had more naive CD4+ T cells, fewer expanded clones and increased TCR diversity, a pattern suggesting age selection.

Including cysteine and phenylalanine, the CDR3 has 14 amino acids. CDR3 DNA only is kept here, 42 bases in frame from base 1. According to the germline V gene, CDR1 reads ENHRY and CDR2 reads SYGVKD. To prepare the library, 5' RACE was applied. The instrument was an Illumina HiSeq 2500. A second PCR of roughly 7 to 12 cycles was performed with a sample-barcoded 5' primer and a J-beta primer mix. Each TCR beta cDNA molecule received a unique molecular identifier from a template-switch 5' adaptor carrying 12 random nucleotides. Each sample yielded at least 3 million CDR3-containing paired-end reads. The Mint cDNA synthesis kit, primed by a TRBC-specific oligonucleotide, was used to synthesize first-strand cDNA from all RNA. All cDNA was treated with uracil-DNA glycosylase and then went through a first 18-cycle PCR with the universal primers M1SS and BC2_uni_R. As for how the authors treated the data: Normalization of each sample was performed by random selection of 1 million high-quality reads, each carrying a distinct molecular identifier. Reads with shared molecular identifiers were discarded instead of being binned into consensus sequences. CDR3 identification, clonotype clustering and error correction used MiTCR with a Q25 quality threshold and the strictest error-elimination algorithm. Lower-bound total TCR beta diversity was estimated with a nonparametric unseen species model using Euler transformation. Clones were called with MiXCR by TCRdb after fastp trimmed the public reads at Q25, and only in-frame beta chains were retained. Duplicate CDR3 protein sequences are folded into a single record with the most common DNA and genes. The V and J calls were not made by the authors but by TCRdb's processing. The sample table records about 1.1 million distinct CDR3 sequences; 30% to 40% of these occur just once. Under 15% of the sample is taken by the ten largest.

The roughly 37 donors, aged 6 to 90 years, were systemically healthy Caucasian individuals from Russia. Each donor gave ten milliliters of peripheral blood, collected into EDTA-treated Vacutainer tubes. Ficoll-Paque density-gradient centrifugation was used to isolate PBMCs, with at least 7 million per sample. Trizol reagent was used to extract total RNA from the PBMCs, yielding at least 5.5 micrograms per sample. Naive CD45RAhigh/CD27high T cell percentages were measured by flow cytometry on a PBMC aliquot from every donor. The rearrangement joined TRBV10-3 to TRBJ2-7; the junction holds 7 bases that match TRBD2. The J call may be faulty, since TRBJ2-5 better matches the DNA end. The source of this sequence is a man aged 18 to 30 in good health. Sequenced sample: blood. The CDR3 has the sequence CAISDGTKGETQYF. The sequenced DNA: TGTGCCATCAGTGACGGGACTAAGGGGGAGACCCAGTACTTC.